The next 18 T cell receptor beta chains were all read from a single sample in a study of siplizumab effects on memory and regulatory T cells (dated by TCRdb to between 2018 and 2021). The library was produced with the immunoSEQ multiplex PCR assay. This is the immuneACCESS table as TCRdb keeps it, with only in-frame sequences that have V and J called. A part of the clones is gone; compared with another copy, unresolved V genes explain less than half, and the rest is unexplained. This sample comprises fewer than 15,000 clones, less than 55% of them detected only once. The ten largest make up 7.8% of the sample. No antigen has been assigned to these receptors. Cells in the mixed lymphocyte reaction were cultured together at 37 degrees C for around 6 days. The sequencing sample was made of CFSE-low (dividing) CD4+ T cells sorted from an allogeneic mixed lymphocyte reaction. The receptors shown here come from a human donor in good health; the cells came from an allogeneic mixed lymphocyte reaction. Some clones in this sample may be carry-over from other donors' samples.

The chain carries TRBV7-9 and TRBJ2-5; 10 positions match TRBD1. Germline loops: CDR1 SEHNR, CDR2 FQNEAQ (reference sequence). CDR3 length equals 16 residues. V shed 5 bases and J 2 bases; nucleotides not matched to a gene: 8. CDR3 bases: TGTGCCAGCAGCCCAAAGACAGGGGGCATACAAGAGACCCAGTACTTC. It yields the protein CASSPKTGGIQETQYF.

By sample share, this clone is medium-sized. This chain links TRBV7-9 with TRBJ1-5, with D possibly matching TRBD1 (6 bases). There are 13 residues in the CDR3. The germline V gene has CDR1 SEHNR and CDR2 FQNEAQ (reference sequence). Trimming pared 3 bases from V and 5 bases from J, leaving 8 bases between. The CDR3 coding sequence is TGTGCCAGCAGCTTTGAGGGGGATCAGCCCCAGCATTTT. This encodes CASSFEGDQPQHF. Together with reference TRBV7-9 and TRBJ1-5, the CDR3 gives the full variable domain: DTGVSQNPRHKITKRGQNVTFRCDPISEHNRLYWYRQTLGQGPEFLTYFQNEAQLEKSRLLSDRFSAERPKGSFSTLEIQRTEQGDSAMYLCASSFEGDQPQHFGDGTRLSIL.

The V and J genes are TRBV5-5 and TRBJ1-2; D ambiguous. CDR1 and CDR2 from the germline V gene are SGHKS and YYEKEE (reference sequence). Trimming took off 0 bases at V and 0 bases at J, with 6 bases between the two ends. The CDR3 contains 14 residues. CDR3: CASSLVHTNYGYTF. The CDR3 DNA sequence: TGTGCCAGCAGCTTGGTTCACACTAACTATGGCTACACCTTC.

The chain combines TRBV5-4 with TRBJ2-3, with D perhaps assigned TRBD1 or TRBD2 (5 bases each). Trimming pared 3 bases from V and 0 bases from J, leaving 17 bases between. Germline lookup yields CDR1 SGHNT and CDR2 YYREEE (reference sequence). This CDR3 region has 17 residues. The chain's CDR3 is CASSSGTLGGSTDTQYF. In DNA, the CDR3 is TGTGCCAGCAGCTCTGGGACCCTCGGTGGTAGCACAGATACGCAGTATTTT.

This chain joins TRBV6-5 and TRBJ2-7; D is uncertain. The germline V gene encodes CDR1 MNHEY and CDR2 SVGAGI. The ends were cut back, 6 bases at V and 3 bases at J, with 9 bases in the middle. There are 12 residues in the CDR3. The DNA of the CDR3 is TGTGCCAGCAGAGCTTTCAACTACGAGCAGTACTTC. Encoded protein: CASRAFNYEQYF.

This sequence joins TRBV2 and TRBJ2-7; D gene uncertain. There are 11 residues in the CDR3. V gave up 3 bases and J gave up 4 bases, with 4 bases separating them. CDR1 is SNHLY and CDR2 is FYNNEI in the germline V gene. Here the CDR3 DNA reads TGTGCCAGCAGTGACACGTACGAGCAGTACTTC. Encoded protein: CASSDTYEQYF. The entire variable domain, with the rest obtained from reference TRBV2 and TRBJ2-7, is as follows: EPEVTQTPSHQVTQMGQEVILRCVPISNHLYFYWYRQILGQKVEFLVSFYNNEISEKSEIFDDQFSVERPDGSNFTLKIRSTKLEDSAMYFCASSDTYEQYFGPGTRLTVT.

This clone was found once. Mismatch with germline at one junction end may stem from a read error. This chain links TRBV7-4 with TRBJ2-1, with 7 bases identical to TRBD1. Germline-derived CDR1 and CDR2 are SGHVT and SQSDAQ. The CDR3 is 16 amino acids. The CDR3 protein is CASSLGGQLLYNEQFF. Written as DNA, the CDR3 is TGTGCCAGCAGTTTAGGGGGACAGCTCTTATACAATGAGCAGTTCTTC.

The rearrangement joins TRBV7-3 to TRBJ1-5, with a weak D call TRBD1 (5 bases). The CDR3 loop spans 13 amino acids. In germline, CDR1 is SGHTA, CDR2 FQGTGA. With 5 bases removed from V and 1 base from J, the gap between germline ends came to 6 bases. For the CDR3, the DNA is TGTGCCAGCAGCCGGGACAGCAATCAGCCCCAGCATTTT. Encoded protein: CASSRDSNQPQHF.

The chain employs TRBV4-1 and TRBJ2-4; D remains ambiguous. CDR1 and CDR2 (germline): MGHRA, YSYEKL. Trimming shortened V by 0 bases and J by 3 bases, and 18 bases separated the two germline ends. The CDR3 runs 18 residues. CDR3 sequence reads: CASSQDLSLGQNKNIQYF. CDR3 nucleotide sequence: TGCGCCAGCAGCCAAGATCTTAGTTTAGGCCAGAACAAAAACATTCAGTACTTC.

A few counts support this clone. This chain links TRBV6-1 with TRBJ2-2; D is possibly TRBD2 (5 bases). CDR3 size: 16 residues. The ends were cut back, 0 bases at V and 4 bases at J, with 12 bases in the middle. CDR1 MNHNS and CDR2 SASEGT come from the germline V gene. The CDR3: CASSEAGVPITGELFF. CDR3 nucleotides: TGTGCCAGCAGTGAAGCGGGAGTTCCAATCACCGGGGAGCTGTTTTTT.

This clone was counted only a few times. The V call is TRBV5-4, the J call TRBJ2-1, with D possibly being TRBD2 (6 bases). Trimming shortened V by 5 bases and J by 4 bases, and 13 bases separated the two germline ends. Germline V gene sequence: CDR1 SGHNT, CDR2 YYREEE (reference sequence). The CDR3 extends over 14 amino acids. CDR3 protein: CASSESAGYNEQFF. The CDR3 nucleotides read TGTGCCAGCAGTGAGTCGGCGGGGTACAATGAGCAGTTCTTC.

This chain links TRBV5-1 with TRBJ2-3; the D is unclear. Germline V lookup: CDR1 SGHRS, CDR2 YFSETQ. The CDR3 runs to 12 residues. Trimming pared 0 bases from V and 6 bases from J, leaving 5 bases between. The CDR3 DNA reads TGCGCCAGCAGCTTGGGATGGGATACGCAGTATTTT. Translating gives CASSLGWDTQYF.

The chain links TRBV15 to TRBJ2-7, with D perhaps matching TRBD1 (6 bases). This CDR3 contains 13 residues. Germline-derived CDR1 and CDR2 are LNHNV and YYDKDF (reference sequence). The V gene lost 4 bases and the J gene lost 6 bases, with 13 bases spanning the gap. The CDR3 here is CATSKTGKGEQYF. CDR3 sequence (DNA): TGTGCCACCAGCAAAACAGGGAAAGGCGAGCAGTACTTC. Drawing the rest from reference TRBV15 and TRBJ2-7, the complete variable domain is DAMVIQNPRYQVTQFGKPVTLSCSQTLNHNVMYWYQQKSSQAPKLLFHYYDKDFNNEADTPDNFQSRRPNTSFCFLDIRSPGLGDTAMYLCATSKTGKGEQYFGPGTRLTVT.

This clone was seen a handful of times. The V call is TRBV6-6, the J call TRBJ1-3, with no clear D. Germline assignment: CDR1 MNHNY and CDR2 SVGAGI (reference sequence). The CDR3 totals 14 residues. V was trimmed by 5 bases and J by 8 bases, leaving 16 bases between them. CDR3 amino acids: CASSPPGDRYTIYF. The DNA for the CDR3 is TGTGCCAGCAGTCCTCCGGGAGACCGGTACACCATATATTTT.

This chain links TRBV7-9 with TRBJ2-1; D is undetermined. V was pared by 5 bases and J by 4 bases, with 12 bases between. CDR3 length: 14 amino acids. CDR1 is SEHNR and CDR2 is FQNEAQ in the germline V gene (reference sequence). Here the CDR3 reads CASSPSSVYNEQFF. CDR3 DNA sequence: TGTGCCAGCAGCCCTTCATCCGTATACAATGAGCAGTTCTTC.

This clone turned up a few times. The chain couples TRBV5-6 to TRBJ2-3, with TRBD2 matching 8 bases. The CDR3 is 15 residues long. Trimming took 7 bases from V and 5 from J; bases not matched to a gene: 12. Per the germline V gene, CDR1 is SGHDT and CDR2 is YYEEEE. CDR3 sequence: CASQVGLAEVDTQYF. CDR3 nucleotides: TGTGCCAGCCAGGTCGGACTAGCAGAAGTAGATACGCAGTATTTT.

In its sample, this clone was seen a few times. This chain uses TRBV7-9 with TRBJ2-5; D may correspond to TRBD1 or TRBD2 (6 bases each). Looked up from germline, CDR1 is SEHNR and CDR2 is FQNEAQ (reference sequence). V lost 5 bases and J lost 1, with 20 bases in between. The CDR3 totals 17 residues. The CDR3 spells CASSPRGQLLLQETQYF. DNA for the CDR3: TGTGCCAGCAGCCCCCGGGGGCAGTTGCTGCTCCAAGAGACCCAGTACTTC. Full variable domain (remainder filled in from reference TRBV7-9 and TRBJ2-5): DTGVSQNPRHKITKRGQNVTFRCDPISEHNRLYWYRQTLGQGPEFLTYFQNEAQLEKSRLLSDRFSAERPKGSFSTLEIQRTEQGDSAMYLCASSPRGQLLLQETQYFGPGTRLLVL.

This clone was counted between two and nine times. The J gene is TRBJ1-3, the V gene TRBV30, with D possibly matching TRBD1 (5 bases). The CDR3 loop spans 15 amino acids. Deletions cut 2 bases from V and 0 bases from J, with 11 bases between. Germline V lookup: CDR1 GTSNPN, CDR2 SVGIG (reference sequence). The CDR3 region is CAWSRQTASGNTIYF. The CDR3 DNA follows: TGTGCCTGGAGTCGACAGACAGCCTCTGGAAACACCATATATTTT.